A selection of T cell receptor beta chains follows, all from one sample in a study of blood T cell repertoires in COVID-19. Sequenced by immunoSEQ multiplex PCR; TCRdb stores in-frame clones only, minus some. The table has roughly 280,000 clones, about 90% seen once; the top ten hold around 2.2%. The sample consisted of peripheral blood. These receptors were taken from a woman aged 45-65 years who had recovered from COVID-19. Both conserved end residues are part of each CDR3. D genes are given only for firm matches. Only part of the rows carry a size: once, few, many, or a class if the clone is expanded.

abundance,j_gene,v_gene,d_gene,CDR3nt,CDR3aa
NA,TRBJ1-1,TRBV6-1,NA,TGTGCCAGCAGTGAAGGGCGGCCGAACACTGAAGCTTTCTTT,CASSEGRPNTEAFF
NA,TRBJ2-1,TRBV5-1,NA,TGCGCCAGCACCGAGCAGGGGATAAACAATGAGCAGTTCTTC,CASTEQGINNEQFF
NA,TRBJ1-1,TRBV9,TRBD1,TGTGCCAGCAGCGTAGGGACAGGGGCGTTTTTGAGCACTGAAGCTTTCTTT,CASSVGTGAFLSTEAFF
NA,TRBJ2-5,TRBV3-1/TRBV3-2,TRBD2,TGTGCCAGCAGCCAGAGTCAAGCGGGAGGAAGGGAGACCCAGTACTTC,CASSQSQAGGRETQYF
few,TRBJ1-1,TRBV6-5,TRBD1,TGTGCCAGCATCATTCCGGGACAGATACGCCTTGGGGCTTTCTTT,CASIIPGQIRLGAFF
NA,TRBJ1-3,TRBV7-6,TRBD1,TGTGCCAGCAGCTTAGCTGCAGGGGGCGGAAACACCATATATTTT,CASSLAAGGGNTIYF
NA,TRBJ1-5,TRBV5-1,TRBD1,TGCGCCAGCAGCCCGACAGGGGCGTACAATCAGCCCCAGCATTTT,CASSPTGAYNQPQHF
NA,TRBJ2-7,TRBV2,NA,TGTGCCAGCAAAAGGACAGACTCCTACGAGCAGTACTTC,CASKRTDSYEQYF
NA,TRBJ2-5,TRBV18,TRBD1,TGTGCCAGCTCCCCAGGACAGGGCCAAGAGACCCAGTACTTC,CASSPGQGQETQYF
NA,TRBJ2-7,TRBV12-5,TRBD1,TGTGCTAGTGGTTTGGCTCGTACCGGGACAGCCCCCTACGAGCAGTACTTC,CASGLARTGTAPYEQYF
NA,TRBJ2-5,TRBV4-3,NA,TGCGCCAGCAGCCAAGATTGGCGGGTAGAGACCCAGTACTTC,CASSQDWRVETQYF
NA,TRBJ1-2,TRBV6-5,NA,TGTGCCAGCAGTTACTCGAAGTCTCGGGATGGCTACACCTTC,CASSYSKSRDGYTF
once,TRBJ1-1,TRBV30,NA,TGTGCCTGGAGACGAGAGGACATGAACACTGAAGCTTTCTTT,CAWRREDMNTEAFF
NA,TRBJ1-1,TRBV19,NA,TGTGCCAGTAGCCCGACGTGGCGGGCTGCTACTGAAGCTTTCTTT,CASSPTWRAATEAFF
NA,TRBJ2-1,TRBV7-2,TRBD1,TGTGCCAGCAGCTTATCCGGGGACAGGGGCATCTACAATGAGCAGTTCTTC,CASSLSGDRGIYNEQFF
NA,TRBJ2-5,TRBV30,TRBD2,TGTGCCTGGGCCCAGGGACTAGCGGGGCAAGAGACCCAGTACTTC,CAWAQGLAGQETQYF
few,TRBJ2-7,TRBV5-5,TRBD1,TGTGCCAGCAGCTTTCGCACAGGGGGGAACTACGAGCAGTACTTC,CASSFRTGGNYEQYF
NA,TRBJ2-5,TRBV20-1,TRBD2,TGCAGTGCTAGTAGGACTAGTTCCGCCCAAGAAGAGACCCAGTACTTC,CSASRTSSAQEETQYF
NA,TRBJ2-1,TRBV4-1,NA,TGCGCCAGCAGCCAAGAGTCGGGGCTTCGACAGGAAGTCTTC,CASSQESGLRQEVF
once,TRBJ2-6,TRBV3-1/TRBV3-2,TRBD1,TGTGCCAGCAGCCCTCGGACAGGCCAACCCTCTGGGGCCAACGTCCTGACTTTC,CASSPRTGQPSGANVLTF
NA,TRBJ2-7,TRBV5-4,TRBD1,TGTGCCAGCAGCTTCCCGAGACAGGGAGAGTACGAGCAGTACTTC,CASSFPRQGEYEQYF
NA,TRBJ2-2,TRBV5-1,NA,TGCGCCAGCAGCTTGGAAACACCAACGAACACCGGGGAGCTGTTTTTT,CASSLETPTNTGELFF
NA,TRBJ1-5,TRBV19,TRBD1,TGTGCCAGTAGTATTGGGCAGGGGGATCAGCCCCAGCATTTT,CASSIGQGDQPQHF
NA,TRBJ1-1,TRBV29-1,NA,TGCAGCGCCGCCCAAAGCCAGAACACTGAAGCTTTCTTT,CSAAQSQNTEAFF
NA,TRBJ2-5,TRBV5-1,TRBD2,TGCGCCAGCAAAGCGGCTAGCGGGAGTCCAAGACGGCAAGAGACCCAGTACTTC,CASKAASGSPRRQETQYF
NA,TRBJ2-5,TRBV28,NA,TGTGCCAGCAGACGGTTCCAAGAGACCCAGTACTTC,CASRRFQETQYF
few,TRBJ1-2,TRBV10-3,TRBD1,TGTGCCATCAGTGATTCCCTTAGGGGACAGGGCTATGGCTACACCTTC,CAISDSLRGQGYGYTF
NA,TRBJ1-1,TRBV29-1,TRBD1,TGCAGCGTCGGTAGTATGGACAGGGGGCTCACTGAAGCTTTCTTT,CSVGSMDRGLTEAFF
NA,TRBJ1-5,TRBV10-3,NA,TGTGCCATCAGGGACAGACTTTATCAGCCCCAGCATTTT,CAIRDRLYQPQHF
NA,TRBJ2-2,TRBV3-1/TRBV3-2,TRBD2,TGTGCCAGCAGCCCAGGACTAGCGGGAGCCGGGGAGCTGTTTTTT,CASSPGLAGAGELFF
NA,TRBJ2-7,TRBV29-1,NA,TGCAGCGTTCAAAGACAGAGCTACGAGCAGTACTTC,CSVQRQSYEQYF
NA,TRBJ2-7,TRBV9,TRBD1,TGTGCCAGCAGCTCCTCCGGGACAGCGTCAGCCTACGAGCAGTACTTC,CASSSSGTASAYEQYF
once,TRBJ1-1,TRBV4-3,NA,TGCGCCAGCAGCCAAGATTACCAGGCGGAGGACGGATTGAACACTGAAGCTTTCTTT,CASSQDYQAEDGLNTEAFF
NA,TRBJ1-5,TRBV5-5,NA,TGTGCCAGCAGCTTGAACAGATATAGCAATCAGCCCCAGCATTTT,CASSLNRYSNQPQHF
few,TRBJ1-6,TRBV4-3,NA,TGCGCCAGCAGCCAAACATGGACAGATGATAATTCACCCCTCCACTTT,CASSQTWTDDNSPLHF
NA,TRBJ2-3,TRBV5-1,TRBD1,TGCGCCAGCCGACAGGGGAACTTCGGGGCAGATACGCAGTATTTT,CASRQGNFGADTQYF
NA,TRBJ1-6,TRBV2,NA,TGTGCCAGCAGTGAACGGGAATGGAATTCACCCCTCCACTTT,CASSEREWNSPLHF
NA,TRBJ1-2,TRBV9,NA,TGTGCCTCGGGAGAAGCTAACTATGGCTACACCTTC,CASGEANYGYTF
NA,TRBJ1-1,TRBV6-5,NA,TGTGCCAGCAGGTGGCGCGGGGGTGAAGCTTTCTTT,CASRWRGGEAFF
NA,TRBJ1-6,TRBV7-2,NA,TGTGCCAGCAGCTTAACCCCCGCAGTTTATTCACCCCTCCACTTT,CASSLTPAVYSPLHF
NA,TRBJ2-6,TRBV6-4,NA,TGTGCCAGCAGTGACACATCCGGGGCCAACGTCCTGACTTTC,CASSDTSGANVLTF
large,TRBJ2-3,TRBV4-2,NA,TGTGCCAGCAGCCGGGTAAGGGGAATCCCTAGCACAGATACGCAGTATTTT,CASSRVRGIPSTDTQYF
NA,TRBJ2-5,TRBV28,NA,TGTGCCAGCAGTTTCCAACCCCCTAGGGGAGAGACCCAGTACTTC,CASSFQPPRGETQYF
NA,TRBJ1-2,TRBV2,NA,TGTGCCAGCAGTGCACGGGGGGCGAGCTATGGCTACACCTTC,CASSARGASYGYTF
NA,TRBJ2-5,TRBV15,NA,TGTGCCACCAGCAGAGCGTGGACAGATCAAGAGACCCAGTACTTC,CATSRAWTDQETQYF
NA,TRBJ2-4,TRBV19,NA,TGTGCCAGTAGCCGCGGGACTGAAAACATTCAGTACTTC,CASSRGTENIQYF
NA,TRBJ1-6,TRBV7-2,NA,TGTGCCAGCAGACTTTCGACAGGAATCTATAATTCACCCCTCCACTTT,CASRLSTGIYNSPLHF
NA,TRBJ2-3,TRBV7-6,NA,TGTGCCAGCAGCTTAAGCAGGACAGATACGCAGTATTTT,CASSLSRTDTQYF
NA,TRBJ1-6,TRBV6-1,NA,TGTGCCAGCAGTGAAACGCGCTCCTATAATTCACCCCTCCACTTT,CASSETRSYNSPLHF
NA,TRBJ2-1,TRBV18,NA,TGTGCCAGCTCACCACGGAGGGACTACAATGAGCAGTTCTTC,CASSPRRDYNEQFF
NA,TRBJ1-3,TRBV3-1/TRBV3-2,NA,TGTGCCAGCAGCCAACACGGCTCTGGAAACACCATATATTTT,CASSQHGSGNTIYF
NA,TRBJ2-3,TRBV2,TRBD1,TGTGCCAGCAGTGGTAGGACAGGGGCCACAGATACGCAGTATTTT,CASSGRTGATDTQYF
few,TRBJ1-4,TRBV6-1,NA,TGTGCCAGCAGTGAATGGTCAGGGGAGGAAAAACTGTTTTTT,CASSEWSGEEKLFF
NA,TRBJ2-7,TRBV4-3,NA,TGCGCCAGCAGCCAAGAAGGGAGGGGGGGTTACGAGCAGTACTTC,CASSQEGRGGYEQYF
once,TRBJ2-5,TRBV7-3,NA,TGTGCCAGCAGCTTAACCTATCAGGCCCCCGAGACCCAGTACTTC,CASSLTYQAPETQYF